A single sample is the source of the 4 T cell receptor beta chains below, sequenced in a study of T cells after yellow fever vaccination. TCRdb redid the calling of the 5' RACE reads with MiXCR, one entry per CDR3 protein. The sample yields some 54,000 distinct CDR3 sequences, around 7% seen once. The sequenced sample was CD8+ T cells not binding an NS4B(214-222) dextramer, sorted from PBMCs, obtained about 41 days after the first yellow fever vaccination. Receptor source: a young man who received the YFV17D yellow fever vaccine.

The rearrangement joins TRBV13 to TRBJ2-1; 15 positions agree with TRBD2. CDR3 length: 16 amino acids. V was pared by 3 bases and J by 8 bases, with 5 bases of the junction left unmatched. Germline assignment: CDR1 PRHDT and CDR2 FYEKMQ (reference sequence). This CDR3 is CASSFRTSGGAYEQFF. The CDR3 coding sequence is TGTGCCAGCAGCTTCCGGACTAGCGGGGGGGCCTATGAGCAGTTCTTC.

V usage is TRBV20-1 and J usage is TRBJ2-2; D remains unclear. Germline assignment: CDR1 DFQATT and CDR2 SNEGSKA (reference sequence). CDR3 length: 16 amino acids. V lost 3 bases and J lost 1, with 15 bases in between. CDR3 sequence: CSARPSMEWNTGELFF. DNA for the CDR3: TGCAGTGCTAGGCCGTCTATGGAGTGGAACACCGGGGAGCTGTTTTTT.

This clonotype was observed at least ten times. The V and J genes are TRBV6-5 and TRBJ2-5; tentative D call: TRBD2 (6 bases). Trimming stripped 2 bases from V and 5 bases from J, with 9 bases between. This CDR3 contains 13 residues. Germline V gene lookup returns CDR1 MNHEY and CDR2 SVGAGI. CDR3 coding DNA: TGTGCCAGCAGTTACCTCGGGGGTGAGACCCAGTACTTC. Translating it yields CASSYLGGETQYF.

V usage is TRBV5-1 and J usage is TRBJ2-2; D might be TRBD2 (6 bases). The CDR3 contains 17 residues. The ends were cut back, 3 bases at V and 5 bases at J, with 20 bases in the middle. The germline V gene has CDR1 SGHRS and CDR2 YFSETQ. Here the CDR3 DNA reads TGCGCCAGCAGCTACCGGGAGAGGCAACCGAGGACCGGGGAGCTGTTTTTT. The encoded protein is CASSYRERQPRTGELFF.